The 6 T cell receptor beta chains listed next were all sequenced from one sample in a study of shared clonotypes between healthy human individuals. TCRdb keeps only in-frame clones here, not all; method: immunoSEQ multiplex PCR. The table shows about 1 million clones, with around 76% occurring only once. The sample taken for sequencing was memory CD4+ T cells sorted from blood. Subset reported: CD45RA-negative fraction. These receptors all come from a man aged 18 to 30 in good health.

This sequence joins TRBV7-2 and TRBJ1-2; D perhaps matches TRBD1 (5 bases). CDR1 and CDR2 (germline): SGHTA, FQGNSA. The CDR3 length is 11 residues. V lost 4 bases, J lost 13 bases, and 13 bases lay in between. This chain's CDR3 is CASSSGPAPTF. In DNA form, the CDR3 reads TGTGCCAGCAGCTCGGGACCGGCGCCCACCTTC.

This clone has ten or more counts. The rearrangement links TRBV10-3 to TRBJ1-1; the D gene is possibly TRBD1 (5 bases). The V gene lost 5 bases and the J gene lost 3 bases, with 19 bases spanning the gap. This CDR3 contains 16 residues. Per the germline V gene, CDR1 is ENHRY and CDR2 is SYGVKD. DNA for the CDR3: TGTGCCATCAGTTTCCGGGACTCCGGCTCGGACACTGAAGCTTTCTTT. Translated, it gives CAISFRDSGSDTEAFF.

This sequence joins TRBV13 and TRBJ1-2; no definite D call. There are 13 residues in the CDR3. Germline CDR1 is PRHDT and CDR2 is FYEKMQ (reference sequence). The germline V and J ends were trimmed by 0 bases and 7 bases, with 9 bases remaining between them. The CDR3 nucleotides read TGTGCCAGCAGCTTAGGCTACGGGTCTGGCTACACCTTC. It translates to CASSLGYGSGYTF.

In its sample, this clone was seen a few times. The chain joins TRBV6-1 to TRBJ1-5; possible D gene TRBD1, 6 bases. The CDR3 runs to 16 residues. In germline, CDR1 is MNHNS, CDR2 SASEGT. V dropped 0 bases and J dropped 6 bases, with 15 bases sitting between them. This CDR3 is CASSEAWRGAGQPQHF. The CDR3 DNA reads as TGTGCCAGCAGTGAAGCTTGGCGGGGGGCGGGTCAGCCCCAGCATTTT.

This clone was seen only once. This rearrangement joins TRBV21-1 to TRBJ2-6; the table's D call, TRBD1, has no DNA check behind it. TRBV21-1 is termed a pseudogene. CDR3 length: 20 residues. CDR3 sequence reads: CASSKIQGTDSSSGANVLTF. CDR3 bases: TGTGCCAGCAGCAAAATCCAGGGGACAGACTCAAGCTCTGGGGCCAACGTCCTGACTTTC.

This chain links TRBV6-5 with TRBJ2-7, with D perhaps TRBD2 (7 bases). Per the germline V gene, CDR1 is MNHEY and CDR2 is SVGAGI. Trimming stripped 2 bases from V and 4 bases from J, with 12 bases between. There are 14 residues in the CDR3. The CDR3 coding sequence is TGTGCCAGCAGTTACGGGGGCGGGAGATACGAGCAGTACTTC. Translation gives CASSYGGGRYEQYF.